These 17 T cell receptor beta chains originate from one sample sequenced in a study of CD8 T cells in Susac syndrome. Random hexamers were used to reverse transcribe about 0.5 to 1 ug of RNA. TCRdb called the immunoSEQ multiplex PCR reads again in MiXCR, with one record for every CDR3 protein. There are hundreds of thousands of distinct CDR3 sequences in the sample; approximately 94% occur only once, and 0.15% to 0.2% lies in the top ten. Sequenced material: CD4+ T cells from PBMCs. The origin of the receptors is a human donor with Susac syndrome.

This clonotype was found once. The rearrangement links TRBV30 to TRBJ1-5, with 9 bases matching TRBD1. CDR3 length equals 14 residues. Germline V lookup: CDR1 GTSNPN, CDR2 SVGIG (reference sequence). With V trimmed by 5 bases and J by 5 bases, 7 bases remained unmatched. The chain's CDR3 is CAWGGQGGDQPQHF. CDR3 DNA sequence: TGTGCCTGGGGGGGACAGGGCGGAGATCAGCCCCAGCATTTT.

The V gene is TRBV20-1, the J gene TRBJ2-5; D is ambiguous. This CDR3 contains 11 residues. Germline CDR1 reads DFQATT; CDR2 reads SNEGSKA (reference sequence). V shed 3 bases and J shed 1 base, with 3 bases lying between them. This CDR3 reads CSASPQETQYF. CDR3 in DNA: TGCAGTGCTAGCCCCCAAGAGACCCAGTACTTC.

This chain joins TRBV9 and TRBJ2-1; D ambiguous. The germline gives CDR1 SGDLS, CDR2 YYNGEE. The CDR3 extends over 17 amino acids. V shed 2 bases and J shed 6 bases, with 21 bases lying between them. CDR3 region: CASSVTYRFTYSNEQFF. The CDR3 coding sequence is TGTGCCAGCAGCGTTACCTATCGGTTCACCTACTCCAATGAGCAGTTCTTC.

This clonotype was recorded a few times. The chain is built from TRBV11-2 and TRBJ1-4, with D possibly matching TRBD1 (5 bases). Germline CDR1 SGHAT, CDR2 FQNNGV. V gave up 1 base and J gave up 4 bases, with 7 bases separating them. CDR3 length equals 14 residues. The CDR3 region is CASSLGQSNEKLFF. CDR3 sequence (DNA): TGTGCCAGCAGCTTAGGACAGAGTAATGAAAAACTGTTTTTT.

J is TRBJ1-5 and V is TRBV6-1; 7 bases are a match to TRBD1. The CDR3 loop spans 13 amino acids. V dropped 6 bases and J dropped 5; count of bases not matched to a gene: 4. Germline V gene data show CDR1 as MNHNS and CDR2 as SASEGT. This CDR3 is CASSDREDQPQHF. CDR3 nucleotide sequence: TGTGCCAGCAGCGACAGGGAAGATCAGCCCCAGCATTTT.

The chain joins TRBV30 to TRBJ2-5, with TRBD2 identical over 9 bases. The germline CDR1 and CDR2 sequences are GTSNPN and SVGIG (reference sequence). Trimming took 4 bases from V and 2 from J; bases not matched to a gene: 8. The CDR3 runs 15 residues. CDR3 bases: TGTGCCTGGACCCAGAAAAGCGGGGGGCAAGAGACCCAGTACTTC. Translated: CAWTQKSGGQETQYF. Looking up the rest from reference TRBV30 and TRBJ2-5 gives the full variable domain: SQTIHQWPATLVQPVGSPLSLECTVEGTSNPNLYWYRQAAGRGLQLLFYSVGIGQISSEVPQNLSASRPQDRQFILSSKKLLLSDSGFYLCAWTQKSGGQETQYFGPGTRLLVL.

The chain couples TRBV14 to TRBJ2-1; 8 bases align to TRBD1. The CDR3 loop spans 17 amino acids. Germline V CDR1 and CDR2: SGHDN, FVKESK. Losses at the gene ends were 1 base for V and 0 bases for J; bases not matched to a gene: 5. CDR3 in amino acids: CASSQANRGSSYNEQFF. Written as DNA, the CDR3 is TGTGCCAGCAGCCAAGCGAACAGGGGGAGCTCCTACAATGAGCAGTTCTTC.

DNA for the CDR3: TGTGCCAGTATCCCCCGGACAGGGGGATCCTATGGCTACACCTTC. The encoded protein is CASIPRTGGSYGYTF. The rearrangement links TRBV19 to TRBJ1-2, with 10 bases matching TRBD1. Looked up from germline, CDR1 is LNHDA and CDR2 is SQIVND (reference sequence). The CDR3 consists of 15 residues. V was clipped by 7 bases and J by 4 bases; unmatched bases: 9.

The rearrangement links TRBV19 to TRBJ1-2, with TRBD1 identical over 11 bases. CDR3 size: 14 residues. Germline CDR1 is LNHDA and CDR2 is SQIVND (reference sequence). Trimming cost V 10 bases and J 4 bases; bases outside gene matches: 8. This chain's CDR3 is CATRTGGAFYGYTF. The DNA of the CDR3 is TGTGCCACCAGGACAGGGGGCGCCTTCTATGGCTACACCTTC.

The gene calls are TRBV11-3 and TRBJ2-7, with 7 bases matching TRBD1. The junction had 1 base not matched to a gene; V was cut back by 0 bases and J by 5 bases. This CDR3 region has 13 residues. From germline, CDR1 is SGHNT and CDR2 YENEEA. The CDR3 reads CASSLDRGNEQYF. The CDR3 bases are TGTGCCAGCAGCTTAGACAGGGGGAACGAGCAGTACTTC.

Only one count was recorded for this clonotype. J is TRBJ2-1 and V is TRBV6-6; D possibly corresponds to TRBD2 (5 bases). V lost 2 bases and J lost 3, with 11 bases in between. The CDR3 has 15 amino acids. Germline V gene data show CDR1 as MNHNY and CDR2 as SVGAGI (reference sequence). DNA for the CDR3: TGTGCCAGCAGTTACATGGCGGGTGGCTACAATGAGCAGTTCTTC. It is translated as CASSYMAGGYNEQFF.

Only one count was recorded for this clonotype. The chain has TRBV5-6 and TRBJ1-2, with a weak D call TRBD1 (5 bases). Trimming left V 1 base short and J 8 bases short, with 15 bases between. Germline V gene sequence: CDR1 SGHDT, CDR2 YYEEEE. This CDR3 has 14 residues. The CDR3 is CASSLRIWGAGYTF. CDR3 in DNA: TGTGCCAGCAGCTTGAGGATCTGGGGCGCCGGCTACACCTTC.

CDR3 protein: CAWSVPGTGGSPLHF. Here the CDR3 DNA reads TGTGCCTGGAGTGTCCCCGGGACAGGGGGTTCACCCCTCCACTTT. The chain joins TRBV30 to TRBJ1-6; 11 bases map to TRBD1. Looked up from germline, CDR1 is GTSNPN and CDR2 is SVGIG (reference sequence). This CDR3 region has 15 residues. Trimming at V came to 0 bases and at J to 9 bases, leaving 4 bases not matched to a gene.

The chain's CDR3 is CSALDRDAKNIQYF. CDR3 nucleotide sequence: TGCAGTGCTTTGGACAGGGACGCCAAAAACATTCAGTACTTC. The chain is built from TRBV20-1 and TRBJ2-4; 8 positions agree with TRBD1. Germline loops: CDR1 DFQATT, CDR2 SNEGSKA (reference sequence). V was pared by 5 bases and J by 1 base, with 4 bases of the junction left unmatched. CDR3 size: 14 residues.

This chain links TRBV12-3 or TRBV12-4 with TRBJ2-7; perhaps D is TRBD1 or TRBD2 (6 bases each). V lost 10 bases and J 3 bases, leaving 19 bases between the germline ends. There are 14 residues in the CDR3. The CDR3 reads CATAPGAASYEQYF. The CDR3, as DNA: TGTGCCACCGCCCCGGGGGCCGCCAGCTACGAGCAGTACTTC.

The CDR3 sequence: CASREQGIIWEPQHF. In nucleotides, the CDR3 is TGTGCCAGTAGGGAGCAGGGTATAATCTGGGAGCCCCAGCATTTT. The J gene is TRBJ1-5, the V gene TRBV19; weak D call: TRBD1 (5 bases). Trimming shortened V by 6 bases and J by 8 bases, and 20 bases separated the two germline ends. The germline V gene encodes CDR1 LNHDA and CDR2 SQIVND (reference sequence). The CDR3 runs to 15 residues.

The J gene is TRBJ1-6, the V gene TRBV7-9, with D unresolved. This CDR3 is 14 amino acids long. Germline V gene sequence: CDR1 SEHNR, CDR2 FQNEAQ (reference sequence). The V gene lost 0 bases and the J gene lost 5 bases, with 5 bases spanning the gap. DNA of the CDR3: TGTGCCAGCAGCTTAGCAAGGGATAATTCACCCCTCCACTTT. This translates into CASSLARDNSPLHF. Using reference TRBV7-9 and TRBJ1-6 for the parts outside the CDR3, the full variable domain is DTGVSQNPRHKITKRGQNVTFRCDPISEHNRLYWYRQTLGQGPEFLTYFQNEAQLEKSRLLSDRFSAERPKGSFSTLEIQRTEQGDSAMYLCASSLARDNSPLHFGNGTRLTVT.